These 28 T cell receptor beta chains were all obtained from the same sample, sequenced in a study of cytomegalovirus exposure and HLA in healthy donors. 13 Jbeta primers and 60 Vbeta primers were used for the PCR. Clones were read by immunoSEQ multiplex PCR, and TCRdb kept only the in-frame ones, dropping some. The sample yields under 150,000 clones, roughly 79% seen once. The sequencing input was PBMCs. The origin of the receptors is a man younger than 40 in good health and CMV-seropositive.

This clone is a singleton in its sample. This chain links TRBV6-6 with TRBJ2-1; 8 bases map to TRBD1. Trimming took 2 bases from V and 7 from J; bases not matched to a gene: 4. Germline assignment: CDR1 MNHNY and CDR2 SVGAGI (reference sequence). The CDR3 consists of 14 residues. CDR3 sequence: CASSYIDRGNEQFF. CDR3 DNA: TGTGCCAGCAGTTACATCGACAGGGGAAATGAGCAGTTCTTC.

Concerning this clone itself: Other DNA sequences within the sample encode an identical CDR3. The V gene is TRBV5-1, the J gene TRBJ2-2; 11 nucleotides align to TRBD2. Germline-derived CDR1 and CDR2 are SGHRS and YFSETQ. Germline trimming cut 3 bases from V and 1 base from J; bases unmatched to any gene: 2. The CDR3 has 16 residues. The CDR3 loop reads CASSSLAGGNTGELFF. In nucleotides, the CDR3 is TGCGCCAGCAGCTCCCTAGCGGGAGGGAACACCGGGGAGCTGTTTTTT.

The V and J genes are TRBV4-1 and TRBJ2-7; a weak D match, TRBD2 (6 bases). The germline V and J ends were trimmed by 4 bases and 6 bases, with 16 bases remaining between them. CDR1 is MGHRA and CDR2 is YSYEKL in the germline V gene. This CDR3 is built from 14 residues. The CDR3 sequence is CASSLHGTASEQYF. The CDR3 DNA reads as TGCGCCAGCAGCCTCCACGGGACTGCCAGCGAGCAGTACTTC.

This chain connects TRBV2 to TRBJ2-7, with D perhaps matching TRBD2 (5 bases). The CDR3 is 14 residues long. The germline CDR1 and CDR2 sequences are SNHLY and FYNNEI. V was cut by 6 bases and J by 0 bases, with 12 bases left in between. The CDR3 coding sequence is TGTGCCAGCAGACGGGCCGGACTCTCCTACGAGCAGTACTTC. Its translation: CASRRAGLSYEQYF.

The genes are TRBV28 and TRBJ1-2; 10 bases align to TRBD1. This CDR3 has 13 residues. Trimming removed 6 bases from V and 6 bases from J; junction bases left unmatched: 4. The germline gives CDR1 MDHEN, CDR2 SYDVKM. Here the CDR3 reads CASRRTGGHGYTF. The DNA of the CDR3 is TGTGCCAGCAGGCGGACAGGGGGACATGGCTACACCTTC.

This chain connects TRBV7-2 to TRBJ2-3, with 8 bases fitting TRBD1. The trim removed 1 base at V and 2 bases at J, leaving 5 bases unmatched. The CDR3 loop spans 16 amino acids. Germline CDR1 is SGHTA and CDR2 is FQGNSA. The chain's CDR3 is CASSLGAGGNTDTQYF. CDR3 DNA sequence: TGTGCCAGCAGCTTAGGGGCAGGGGGCAACACAGATACGCAGTATTTT.

The V call is TRBV28, the J call TRBJ1-1; no firm D call. The V gene lost 3 bases and the J gene lost 11 bases, with 28 bases spanning the gap. Germline CDR1 MDHEN, CDR2 SYDVKM. The CDR3 totals 17 residues. CDR3 in amino acids: CASSFSWARFSAYAAFF. In DNA, the CDR3 is TGTGCCAGCAGTTTCTCTTGGGCACGTTTTTCCGCCTATGCGGCTTTCTTT.

This chain uses TRBV6-6 with TRBJ1-1; D ambiguous. Germline assignment: CDR1 MNHNY and CDR2 SVGAGI (reference sequence). V lost 6 bases and J 1 base, leaving 12 bases between the germline ends. The CDR3 consists of 14 residues. CDR3 residues: CASRTHTGNTEAFF. The CDR3 bases are TGTGCCAGCAGAACCCATACGGGGAACACTGAAGCTTTCTTT.

This rearrangement joins TRBV2 to TRBJ1-3; D is uncertain. With 11 bases removed from V and 0 bases from J, the gap between germline ends came to 14 bases. This CDR3 spans 14 amino acids. CDR1 and CDR2 from the germline V gene are SNHLY and FYNNEI. The CDR3 DNA is TGTGCCGGCCGGACTTTTCGCTCTGGAAACACCATATATTTT. It translates to CAGRTFRSGNTIYF. Drawing the rest from reference TRBV2 and TRBJ1-3, the complete variable domain is EPEVTQTPSHQVTQMGQEVILRCVPISNHLYFYWYRQILGQKVEFLVSFYNNEISEKSEIFDDQFSVERPDGSNFTLKIRSTKLEDSAMYFCAGRTFRSGNTIYFGEGSWLTVV.

The rearrangement uses TRBV2 and TRBJ1-3, with D perhaps TRBD1 (5 bases). CDR3 length: 14 amino acids. Germline CDR1 SNHLY, CDR2 FYNNEI. Deletions cut 8 bases from V and 2 bases from J, with 13 bases between. CDR3 residues: CASALRGPGNTIYF. CDR3 DNA sequence: TGTGCCAGCGCCTTAAGGGGCCCTGGAAACACCATATATTTT.

The rearrangement joins TRBV2 to TRBJ1-5; 9 bases map to TRBD1. Germline CDR1 is SNHLY and CDR2 is FYNNEI. The CDR3 sequence is 19 residues long. V was pared by 7 bases and J by 1 base, with 17 bases of the junction left unmatched. The CDR3 spells CASTGTGMFAAGSNQPQHF. As DNA, the CDR3 is TGTGCCAGCACAGGGACAGGGATGTTTGCAGCGGGGAGCAATCAGCCCCAGCATTTT.

The V call is TRBV20-1, the J call TRBJ2-1; TRBD1 matches 9 bases. The CDR3 has 11 residues. Germline V lookup: CDR1 DFQATT, CDR2 SNEGSKA (reference sequence). V was clipped by 5 bases and J by 12 bases; unmatched bases: 5. CDR3 protein: CSAVKDRGQFF. The CDR3 DNA is TGCAGTGCTGTTAAGGACAGGGGGCAGTTCTTC.

This clone was detected only a few times. The genes are TRBV5-6 and TRBJ2-1; a possible D gene is TRBD1 (6 bases). V lost 4 bases and J lost 15, with 17 bases in between. The CDR3 has 12 amino acids. Germline V lookup: CDR1 SGHDT, CDR2 YYEEEE. The CDR3 loop reads CASSGLRDKGFF. The CDR3 nucleotides read TGTGCCAGCAGCGGACTCCGGGACAAAGGGTTCTTC.

V gene TRBV25-1 combines with J gene TRBJ2-2; TRBD1 matches at 10 bases. V lost 2 bases and J lost 5; bases outside the gene matches: 5. The CDR3 is 16 amino acids. The germline V gene encodes CDR1 MGHDK and CDR2 SYGVNS. The CDR3 reads CASSERQGARTGELFF. The CDR3 nucleotides read TGTGCCAGCAGTGAACGACAGGGGGCAAGGACCGGGGAGCTGTTTTTT.

The rearrangement uses TRBV5-4 and TRBJ1-1, with a weak D call TRBD1 (5 bases). V dropped 10 bases and J dropped 3 bases, with 22 bases sitting between them. Germline loops: CDR1 SGHNT, CDR2 YYREEE (reference sequence). The CDR3 runs 15 residues. The CDR3 loop is CASQSQGVVDTEAFF. For the CDR3, the DNA is TGTGCCTCCCAATCTCAGGGCGTTGTGGACACTGAAGCTTTCTTT.

The V gene is TRBV9, the J gene TRBJ2-1; a possible D gene is TRBD1 (7 bases). This CDR3 has 16 residues. Germline loops: CDR1 SGDLS, CDR2 YYNGEE. V gave up 0 bases and J gave up 1 base, with 11 bases separating them. CDR3 protein: CASSVAQGRSYNEQFF. In DNA form, the CDR3 reads TGTGCCAGCAGCGTAGCACAGGGGAGGTCCTACAATGAGCAGTTCTTC.

This rearrangement joins TRBV30 to TRBJ1-1, with D possibly TRBD1 on 5 matching bases. The ends were cut back, 3 bases at V and 1 base at J, with 9 bases in the middle. The CDR3 is made up of 13 amino acids. The V gene's germline CDR1 is GTSNPN and CDR2 SVGIG (reference sequence). The CDR3 coding sequence is TGTGCCTGGAGCCGGGGGGAGAACACTGAAGCTTTCTTT. It is translated as CAWSRGENTEAFF.

The chain combines TRBV7-2 with TRBJ1-1; tentatively, D is TRBD1 (5 bases). Per the germline V gene, CDR1 is SGHTA and CDR2 is FQGNSA. The CDR3 consists of 13 residues. Trimming shortened V by 5 bases and J by 0 bases, and 7 bases separated the two germline ends. DNA of the CDR3: TGTGCCAGCAGCGACAGATTGAACACTGAAGCTTTCTTT. Translation gives CASSDRLNTEAFF.

This chain uses TRBV7-9 with TRBJ2-1; TRBD2 agrees at 9 bases. The CDR3 length is 17 residues. CDR1 SEHNR and CDR2 FQNEAQ come from the germline V gene (reference sequence). V lost 4 bases to trimming and J lost 0 bases; unmatched junction nucleotides: 7. CDR3 DNA sequence: TGTGCCAGCAGCTCTAGACTAGCGGTTAGCTCCTACAATGAGCAGTTCTTC. Protein sequence: CASSSRLAVSSYNEQFF. The full variable domain, in which reference TRBV7-9 and TRBJ2-1 provide the parts outside the CDR3, is DTGVSQNPRHKITKRGQNVTFRCDPISEHNRLYWYRQTLGQGPEFLTYFQNEAQLEKSRLLSDRFSAERPKGSFSTLEIQRTEQGDSAMYLCASSSRLAVSSYNEQFFGPGTRLTVL.

This clone was seen only once. The chain links TRBV7-2 to TRBJ2-7; 13 nucleotides match TRBD2. Trimming removed 5 bases from V and 2 bases from J; junction bases left unmatched: 6. The CDR3 is 16 amino acids. The germline CDR1 and CDR2 sequences are SGHTA and FQGNSA. CDR3 protein: CASSPQTSGGPYEQYF. In DNA, the CDR3 is TGTGCCAGCAGCCCTCAGACTAGCGGGGGGCCCTACGAGCAGTACTTC.

This rearrangement joins TRBV5-4 to TRBJ1-1; D is ambiguous. This CDR3 has 13 residues. V shed 0 bases and J shed 1 base, with 4 bases lying between them. Looked up from germline, CDR1 is SGHNT and CDR2 is YYREEE (reference sequence). The CDR3 DNA is TGTGCCAGCAGCTTGGGAGGGAACACTGAAGCTTTCTTT. Translating gives CASSLGGNTEAFF.

J is TRBJ1-5 and V is TRBV28; 8 bases are shared with TRBD1. Germline assignment: CDR1 MDHEN and CDR2 SYDVKM. The ends lost 5 bases at V and 1 base at J; junction bases unmatched: 1. This CDR3 comprises 14 residues. DNA for the CDR3: TGTGCCAGCAGTAGGACAGGGAGCAATCAGCCCCAGCATTTT. Its protein is CASSRTGSNQPQHF.

V usage is TRBV9 and J usage is TRBJ2-3; a weak D match, TRBD2 (6 bases). The V end was cut by 0 bases, the J end by 0 bases, with 11 bases between. The CDR3 is 16 amino acids. Germline V lookup: CDR1 SGDLS, CDR2 YYNGEE. CDR3 DNA: TGTGCCAGCAGCGTAGGGAGCGGGTCTAGCACAGATACGCAGTATTTT. It codes for CASSVGSGSSTDTQYF.

The chain has TRBV19 and TRBJ2-7; D unresolved. V was pared by 6 bases and J by 1 base, with 10 bases between. The CDR3 runs 13 residues. In germline, CDR1 is LNHDA, CDR2 SQIVND (reference sequence). As DNA, the CDR3 is TGTGCCAGTAGCACTGCGTTGTCCTACGAGCAGTACTTC. Protein sequence: CASSTALSYEQYF.

Here the CDR3 DNA reads TGTGCCAGTAGTATTGGACAGGAGTCCTACGAGCAGTACTTC. As protein: CASSIGQESYEQYF. The chain links TRBV19 to TRBJ2-5; 7 bases match TRBD1. The DNA end is a closer match to TRBJ2-7, so the J assignment may be wrong. The CDR3 runs to 14 residues. CDR1 is LNHDA and CDR2 is SQIVND in the germline V gene (reference sequence).

The CDR3 DNA reads TGTGCCAGCAGGGACACCCTAGCGGGCGGCCTAACAGATACGCAGTATTTT. Its protein is CASRDTLAGGLTDTQYF. The chain uses TRBV27 and TRBJ2-3, with 8 bases fitting TRBD2. The germline V gene has CDR1 MNHEY and CDR2 SMNVEV (reference sequence). The CDR3 is made up of 17 amino acids. J was trimmed by 3 bases and V by 6 bases; bases with no gene match: 14.

This clone was found once. The chain recombines TRBV6-5 with TRBJ1-1; D remains ambiguous. The CDR3 spans 13 residues. CDR1 and CDR2 from the germline V gene are MNHEY and SVGAGI. V gave up 7 bases and J gave up 1 base, with 10 bases separating them. The CDR3 loop is CASTRGANTEAFF. The CDR3 DNA reads as TGTGCCAGCACCCGAGGCGCGAACACTGAAGCTTTCTTT.

The chain couples TRBV18 to TRBJ1-5; D might be TRBD1 (6 bases). The germline gives CDR1 KGHSH, CDR2 LQKENI. This CDR3 is 14 amino acids long. V was clipped by 3 bases and J by 3 bases, with 9 bases between them. The CDR3 DNA follows: TGTGCCAGCTCACCGGGACACAACAATCAGCCCCAGCATTTT. This encodes CASSPGHNNQPQHF.